These T cell receptor beta chains were read from a single sample in a study of blood T cells in healthy people across ages. TCRdb processed the 5' RACE reads anew with MiXCR; each CDR3 protein has one entry. The table includes under 2,000,000 distinct CDR3 sequences, 49% detected once. Sequencing was done on a sample of blood. Every receptor here comes from a woman aged 40 to 49 in good health. CDR3s include the opening cysteine and the closing phenylalanine or tryptophan. The order of the fields is J gene, V gene, clone size, D gene, CDR3 DNA, CDR3 protein. A D gene is named only where the DNA matches it firmly. Only part of the rows carry a size: once, few, many, or a class if the clone is expanded.

J gene: TRBJ2-1
V gene: TRBV3-1
clone size: NA
D gene: NA
CDR3 DNA: TGTGCCAGCAGCCAAGATAAGATGAATGAGCAGTTCTTC
CDR3 protein: CASSQDKMNEQFF

J gene: TRBJ1-2
V gene: TRBV15
clone size: NA
D gene: NA
CDR3 DNA: TGTGCCACCAGCTCCTTAAATGGCTACACCTTC
CDR3 protein: CATSSLNGYTF

J gene: TRBJ1-1
V gene: TRBV5-1
clone size: few
D gene: NA
CDR3 DNA: TGCGCCAGCAGCAGGACGAACCTAAACACTGAAGCTTTCTTT
CDR3 protein: CASSRTNLNTEAFF

J gene: TRBJ2-5
V gene: TRBV7-2
clone size: few
D gene: NA
CDR3 DNA: TGTGCCAGCAGCTTAGGCGGCAGGGGAAATGGAGAGACCCAGTACTTC
CDR3 protein: CASSLGGRGNGETQYF

J gene: TRBJ2-3
V gene: TRBV6-1
clone size: few
D gene: NA
CDR3 DNA: TGTGCCAGCAGTGAAGCCCGACTTCGGGATACGCAGTATTTT
CDR3 protein: CASSEARLRDTQYF

J gene: TRBJ2-1
V gene: TRBV6-5
clone size: once
D gene: NA
CDR3 DNA: TGTGCCAGCAGTTACTCACCGTTCTCCTACAATGAGCAGTTCTTC
CDR3 protein: CASSYSPFSYNEQFF

J gene: TRBJ2-3
V gene: TRBV5-8
clone size: NA
D gene: NA
CDR3 DNA: TGTGCCAGCAGCTTGAAAAGGGAAGGCACAGATACGCAGTATTTT
CDR3 protein: CASSLKREGTDTQYF

J gene: TRBJ2-5
V gene: TRBV11-2
clone size: NA
D gene: NA
CDR3 DNA: TGTGCCAGCAGCTTAGTCAATCATCTGGGACCGATGTACCAAGAGACCCAGTACTTC
CDR3 protein: CASSLVNHLGPMYQETQYF

J gene: TRBJ2-5
V gene: TRBV7-2
clone size: NA
D gene: TRBD1
CDR3 DNA: TGTGCCAGCAGCTCAGCGACAGGGGCTAGAGAGACCCAGTACTTC
CDR3 protein: CASSSATGARETQYF

J gene: TRBJ2-3
V gene: TRBV2
clone size: few
D gene: NA
CDR3 DNA: TGTGCCAGCAGTGACAGAGGAGATACGCAGTATTTT
CDR3 protein: CASSDRGDTQYF

J gene: TRBJ1-5
V gene: TRBV6-6
clone size: few
D gene: NA
CDR3 DNA: TGTGCCAGCAGTTACGCAGGGGTCAATCAGCCCCAGCATTTT
CDR3 protein: CASSYAGVNQPQHF

J gene: TRBJ1-6
V gene: TRBV19
clone size: NA
D gene: TRBD1
CDR3 DNA: TGTGCCAGTAGTACGACAGGGTTTATTTCACCCCTCCACTTT
CDR3 protein: CASSTTGFISPLHF

J gene: TRBJ1-2
V gene: TRBV28
clone size: NA
D gene: NA
CDR3 DNA: TGTGCCAGCAGTCCAGTCGGGGGCTTACATAACTATGGCTACACCTTC
CDR3 protein: CASSPVGGLHNYGYTF

J gene: TRBJ2-5
V gene: TRBV10-3
clone size: NA
D gene: TRBD2
CDR3 DNA: TGTGCCATCAGTGAGGGGCGGGGGGGTCAAGAGACCCAGTACTTC
CDR3 protein: CAISEGRGGQETQYF

J gene: TRBJ2-1
V gene: TRBV5-1
clone size: NA
D gene: TRBD1
CDR3 DNA: TGCGCCAGCAGCTTGGGCATTTTGCAGGGGGACAATGAGCAGTTCTTC
CDR3 protein: CASSLGILQGDNEQFF

J gene: TRBJ2-4
V gene: TRBV28
clone size: NA
D gene: TRBD2
CDR3 DNA: TGTGCCACCGACGGGGGGATGGCCAAAAACATTCAGTACTTC
CDR3 protein: CATDGGMAKNIQYF

J gene: TRBJ2-7
V gene: TRBV6-5
clone size: NA
D gene: TRBD1
CDR3 DNA: TGTGCCAGCAGCGCATGGACAGGGGGCGGTTACGAGCAGTACTTC
CDR3 protein: CASSAWTGGGYEQYF

J gene: TRBJ2-3
V gene: TRBV6-1
clone size: NA
D gene: NA
CDR3 DNA: TGTGCCAGCAGTGAACAGGGGACTAGCACAGATACGCAGTATTTT
CDR3 protein: CASSEQGTSTDTQYF

J gene: TRBJ2-7
V gene: TRBV27
clone size: NA
D gene: TRBD1
CDR3 DNA: TGTGCCAGCTTCCCCGGGACAGGGTTTTTCTCCTACGAGCAGTACTTC
CDR3 protein: CASFPGTGFFSYEQYF

J gene: TRBJ1-2
V gene: TRBV5-1
clone size: NA
D gene: NA
CDR3 DNA: TGCGCCAGCAGCGTTAACAGTGAGTGGGATGGCTACACCTTC
CDR3 protein: CASSVNSEWDGYTF

J gene: TRBJ2-1
V gene: TRBV7-2
clone size: NA
D gene: NA
CDR3 DNA: TGTGCCAGCACCCTATCGCAGGGGATGAAGAATGAGCAGTTCTTC
CDR3 protein: CASTLSQGMKNEQFF

J gene: TRBJ2-3
V gene: TRBV5-1
clone size: few
D gene: TRBD2
CDR3 DNA: TGCGCCAGCAGCCCGCAGGGACTAGCGGGGACATTTACAGATACGCAGTATTTT
CDR3 protein: CASSPQGLAGTFTDTQYF

J gene: TRBJ1-2
V gene: TRBV6-2/TRBV6-3
clone size: NA
D gene: NA
CDR3 DNA: TGTGCCAGCAGTTTCTCGGGGACTAAATCCTTTGGCTACACCTTC
CDR3 protein: CASSFSGTKSFGYTF

J gene: TRBJ2-7
V gene: TRBV28
clone size: once
D gene: NA
CDR3 DNA: TGTGCCAGCAGTGCCGGGACAAAGAACGAGCAGTACTTC
CDR3 protein: CASSAGTKNEQYF